The present T cell receptor beta chain was sequenced within a study of cytomegalovirus exposure and HLA in healthy donors. Across the study: HLA-typed donors were the source of approximately 85 million unique TCRs, which an early data release held. The study's findings and limits: Several of the most significant clusters appeared, in a later analysis, to be linked to common viral pathogens. In a later analysis, about 17,000 TCR beta sequences were associated with HLA alleles at 0.05 false discovery rate.

Researchers ran the PCR with 60 Vbeta and 13 Jbeta primers. Clones were read by immunoSEQ multiplex PCR, and TCRdb kept only the in-frame ones, dropping some. The data hold roughly 180,000 clones, with 80% to 90% observed a single time. Concerning this clone itself: Its matching antigen is unknown.

Per germline, CDR1 LNHNV and CDR2 YYDKDF (reference sequence). Between the trimmed V and J ends, which lost 0 bases and 9 bases, there was a span of 12 bases. The CDR3 is made up of 14 amino acids. The chain couples TRBV15 to TRBJ2-1; D might be TRBD1 (5 bases). This TCR was recovered from a male donor in good health and CMV-seronegative. The source material was PBMCs. DNA for the CDR3: TGTGCCACCAGCAGAGATCAGGGAAGCAGTGAGCAGTTCTTC. This gives the protein CATSRDQGSSEQFF. Drawing the rest from reference TRBV15 and TRBJ2-1, the complete variable domain is DAMVIQNPRYQVTQFGKPVTLSCSQTLNHNVMYWYQQKSSQAPKLLFHYYDKDFNNEADTPDNFQSRRPNTSFCFLDIRSPGLGDTAMYLCATSRDQGSSEQFFGPGTRLTVL.